This T cell receptor (beta chain) appears in the sequencing data of a study of cytomegalovirus exposure and HLA in healthy donors. Findings and caveats of the study: A likely sequencing artifact accounted for one observed cluster of highly shared sequence variants.

Concerning this clone itself: Its antigen is unidentified.

The CDR3 consists of 16 residues. Researchers ran the PCR with 60 Vbeta and 13 Jbeta primers. Data came from immunoSEQ multiplex PCR; TCRdb stores just in-frame clones and leaves some out. Of 95,000 to 150,000 clones in the sample, roughly 78% were seen once. Healthy individuals who donated bone marrow served as the donors. The gene calls are TRBV21-1 and TRBJ2-1; whether TRBD2, the table's D call, matches the DNA was not checked. TRBV21-1 is tagged as a pseudogene. Sequencing used PBMCs. The receptor's source is a man younger than 40 in good health and CMV-seropositive. The CDR3 region has the DNA TGTGCCAGCAGCAAAGAGCGGTATAGCTCCTACAATGAGCAGTTCTTC. Its translation is CASSKERYSSYNEQFF.